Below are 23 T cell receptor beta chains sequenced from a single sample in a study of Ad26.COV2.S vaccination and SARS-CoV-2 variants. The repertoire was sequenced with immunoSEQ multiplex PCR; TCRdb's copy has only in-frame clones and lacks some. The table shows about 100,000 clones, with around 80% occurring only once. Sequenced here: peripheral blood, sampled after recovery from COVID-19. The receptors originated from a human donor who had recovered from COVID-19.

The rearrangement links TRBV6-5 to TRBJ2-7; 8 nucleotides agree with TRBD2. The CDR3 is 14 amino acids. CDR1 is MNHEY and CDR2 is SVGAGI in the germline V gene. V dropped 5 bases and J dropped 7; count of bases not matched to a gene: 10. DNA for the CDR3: TGTGCCAGCAGTCTCTCGGGGGGGCAGGGGGAGCAGTACTTC. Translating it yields CASSLSGGQGEQYF.

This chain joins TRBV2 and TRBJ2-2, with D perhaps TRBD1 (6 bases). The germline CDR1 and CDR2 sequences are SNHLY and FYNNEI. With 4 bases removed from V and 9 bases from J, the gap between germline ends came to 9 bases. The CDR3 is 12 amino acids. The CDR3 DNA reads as TGTGCCAGCAGTGCCAGGGGCCGGGAGCTGTTTTTT. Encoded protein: CASSARGRELFF. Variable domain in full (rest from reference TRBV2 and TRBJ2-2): EPEVTQTPSHQVTQMGQEVILRCVPISNHLYFYWYRQILGQKVEFLVSFYNNEISEKSEIFDDQFSVERPDGSNFTLKIRSTKLEDSAMYFCASSARGRELFFGEGSRLTVL.

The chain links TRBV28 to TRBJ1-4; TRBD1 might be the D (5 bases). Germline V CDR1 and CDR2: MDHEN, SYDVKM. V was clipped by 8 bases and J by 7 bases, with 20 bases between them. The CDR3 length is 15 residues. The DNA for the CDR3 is TGTGCCAGCGGATACCCCGGGACGACAACTGAAAAACTGTTTTTT. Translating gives CASGYPGTTTEKLFF.

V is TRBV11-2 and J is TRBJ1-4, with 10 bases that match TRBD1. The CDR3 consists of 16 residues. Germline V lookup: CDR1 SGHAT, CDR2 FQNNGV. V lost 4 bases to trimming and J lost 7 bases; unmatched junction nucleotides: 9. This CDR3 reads CASSSTGGGQGEKLFF. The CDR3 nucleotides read TGTGCCAGCAGCTCGACAGGGGGCGGACAGGGTGAAAAACTGTTTTTT.

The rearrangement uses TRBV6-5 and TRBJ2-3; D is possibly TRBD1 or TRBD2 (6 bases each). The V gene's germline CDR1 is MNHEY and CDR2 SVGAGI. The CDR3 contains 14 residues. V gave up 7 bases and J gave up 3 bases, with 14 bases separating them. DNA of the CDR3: TGTGCCAGCACCCAGGGGACTGAAACAGATACGCAGTATTTT. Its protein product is CASTQGTETDTQYF.

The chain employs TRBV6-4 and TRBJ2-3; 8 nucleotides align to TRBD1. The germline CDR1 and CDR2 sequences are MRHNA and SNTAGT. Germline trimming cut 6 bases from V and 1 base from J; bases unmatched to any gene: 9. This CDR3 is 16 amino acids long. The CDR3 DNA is TGTGCCAGCAGCCCCCAGGGGGCGTTAGGCACAGATACGCAGTATTTT. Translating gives CASSPQGALGTDTQYF.

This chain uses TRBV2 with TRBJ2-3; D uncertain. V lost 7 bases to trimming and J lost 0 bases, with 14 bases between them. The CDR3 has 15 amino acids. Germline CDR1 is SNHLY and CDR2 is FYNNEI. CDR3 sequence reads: CASTPRTSSTDTQYF. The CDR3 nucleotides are TGTGCCAGCACCCCACGTACCTCTAGCACAGATACGCAGTATTTT.

This chain's CDR3 is CASSLRGNYGYTF. For the CDR3, the DNA is TGTGCCAGCAGCTTGAGGGGGAACTATGGCTACACCTTC. V gene TRBV5-4 combines with J gene TRBJ1-2; maybe TRBD1 (6 bases). This CDR3 contains 13 residues. V lost 1 base, J lost 2 bases, and 6 bases lay in between. From germline, CDR1 is SGHNT and CDR2 YYREEE (reference sequence).

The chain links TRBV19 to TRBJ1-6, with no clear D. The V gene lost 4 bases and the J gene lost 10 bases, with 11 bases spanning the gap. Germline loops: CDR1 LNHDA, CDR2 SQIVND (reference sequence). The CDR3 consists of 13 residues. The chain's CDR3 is CASSSVEQSPLHF. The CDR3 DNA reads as TGTGCCAGTAGTAGTGTTGAACAGTCACCCCTCCACTTT.

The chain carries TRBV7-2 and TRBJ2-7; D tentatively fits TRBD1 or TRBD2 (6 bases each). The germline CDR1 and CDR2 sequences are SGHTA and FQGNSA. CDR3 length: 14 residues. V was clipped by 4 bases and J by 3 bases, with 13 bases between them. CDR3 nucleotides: TGTGCCAGCAGCTCCTGGGGGGCAATCTACGAGCAGTACTTC. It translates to CASSSWGAIYEQYF. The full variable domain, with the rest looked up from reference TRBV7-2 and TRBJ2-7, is GAGVSQSPSNKVTEKGKDVELRCDPISGHTALYWYRQSLGQGLEFLIYFQGNSAPDKSGLPSDRFSAERTGGSVSTLTIQRTQQEDSAVYLCASSSWGAIYEQYFGPGTRLTVT.

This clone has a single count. The CDR3, as DNA: TGTGCCAGCTCACCAGTAGCCGGGAATCAGCCCCAGCATTTT. It translates to CASSPVAGNQPQHF. This rearrangement joins TRBV18 to TRBJ1-5, with D hard to call. The CDR3 runs to 14 residues. V lost 2 bases and J lost 4, with 9 bases in between. Germline V gene lookup returns CDR1 KGHSH and CDR2 LQKENI.

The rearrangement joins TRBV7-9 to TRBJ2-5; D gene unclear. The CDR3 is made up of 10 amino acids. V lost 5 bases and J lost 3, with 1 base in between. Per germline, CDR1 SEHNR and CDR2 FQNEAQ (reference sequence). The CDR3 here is CASSKETQYF. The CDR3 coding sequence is TGTGCCAGCAGCAAAGAGACCCAGTACTTC.

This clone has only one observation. For the CDR3, the DNA is TGTGCCAGCAGCTTGTTGGCCAGCGGGGGGGCTGAGACCCAGTACTTC. This gives the protein CASSLLASGGAETQYF. The J gene is TRBJ2-5, the V gene TRBV11-2; 10 nucleotides align to TRBD2. The CDR3 has 16 residues. V shed 3 bases, J shed 5 bases, and the junction held 9 bases outside the gene matches. The V gene's germline CDR1 is SGHAT and CDR2 FQNNGV.

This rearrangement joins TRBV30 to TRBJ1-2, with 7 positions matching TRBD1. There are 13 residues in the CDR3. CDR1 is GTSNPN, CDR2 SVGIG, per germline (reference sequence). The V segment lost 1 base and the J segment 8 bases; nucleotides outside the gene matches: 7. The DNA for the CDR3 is TGTGCCTGGAGTGCCAAAGCGGACAGGGGCTACACCTTC. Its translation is CAWSAKADRGYTF.

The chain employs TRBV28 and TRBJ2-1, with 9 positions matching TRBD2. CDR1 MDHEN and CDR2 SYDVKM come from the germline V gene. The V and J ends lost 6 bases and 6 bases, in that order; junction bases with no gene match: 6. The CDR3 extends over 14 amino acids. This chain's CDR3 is CASRLLAGINEQFF. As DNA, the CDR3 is TGTGCCAGCAGACTACTAGCGGGTATCAATGAGCAGTTCTTC.

The DNA for the CDR3 is TGTGCCAGCAGAAAAGGGGTCGAACAGCCCCAGCATTTT. It translates to CASRKGVEQPQHF. The chain uses TRBV27 and TRBJ1-5, with a tentative D call TRBD1 (5 bases). Trimming left V 6 bases short and J 7 bases short, with 13 bases between. This CDR3 comprises 13 residues. Germline V lookup: CDR1 MNHEY, CDR2 SMNVEV (reference sequence).

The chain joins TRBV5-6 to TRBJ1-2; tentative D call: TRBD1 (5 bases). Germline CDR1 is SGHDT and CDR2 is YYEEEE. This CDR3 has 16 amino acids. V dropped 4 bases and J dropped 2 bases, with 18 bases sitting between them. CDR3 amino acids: CASSSPGPGKNYGYTF. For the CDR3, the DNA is TGTGCCAGCAGCAGCCCCGGTCCAGGGAAGAACTATGGCTACACCTTC. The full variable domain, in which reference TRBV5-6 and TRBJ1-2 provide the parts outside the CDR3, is DAGVTQSPTHLIKTRGQQVTLRCSPKSGHDTVSWYQQALGQGPQFIFQYYEEEERQRGNFPDRFSGHQFPNYSSELNVNALLLGDSALYLCASSSPGPGKNYGYTFGSGTRLTVV.

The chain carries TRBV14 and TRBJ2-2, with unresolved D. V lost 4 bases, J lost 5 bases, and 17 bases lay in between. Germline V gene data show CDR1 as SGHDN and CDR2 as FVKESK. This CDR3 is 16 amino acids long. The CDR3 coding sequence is TGTGCCAGCAGCCGTGACCTCAAGATCTCTACCGGGGAGCTGTTTTTT. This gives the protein CASSRDLKISTGELFF.

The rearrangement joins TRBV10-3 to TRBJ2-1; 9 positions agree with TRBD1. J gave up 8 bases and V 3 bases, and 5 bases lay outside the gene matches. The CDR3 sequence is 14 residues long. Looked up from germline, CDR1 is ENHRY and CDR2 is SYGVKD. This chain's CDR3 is CAISEQGAQDEQFF. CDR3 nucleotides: TGTGCCATCAGTGAACAGGGGGCGCAGGATGAGCAGTTCTTC.

Written as DNA, the CDR3 is TGTGCCAGCAGTTACTCGATTGGGGACCCAACCTACAATGAGCAGTTCTTC. It specifies CASSYSIGDPTYNEQFF. The chain couples TRBV6-2 or TRBV6-3 to TRBJ2-1; D tentatively fits TRBD1 or TRBD2 (5 bases each). Trimming pared 0 bases from V and 2 bases from J, leaving 14 bases between. This CDR3 comprises 17 residues. Germline CDR1 MNHEY, CDR2 SVGEGT.

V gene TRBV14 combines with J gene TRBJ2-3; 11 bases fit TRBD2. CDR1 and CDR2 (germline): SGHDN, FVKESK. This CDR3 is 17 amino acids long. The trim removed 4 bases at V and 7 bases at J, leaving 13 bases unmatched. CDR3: CASSPTVTSGVMNTQYF. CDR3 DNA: TGTGCCAGCAGCCCAACGGTGACTAGCGGGGTAATGAATACGCAGTATTTT.

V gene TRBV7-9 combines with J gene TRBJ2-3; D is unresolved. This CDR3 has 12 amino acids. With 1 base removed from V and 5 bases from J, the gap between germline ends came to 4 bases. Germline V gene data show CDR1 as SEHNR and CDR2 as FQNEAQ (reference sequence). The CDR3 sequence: CASSLELDTQYF. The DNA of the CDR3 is TGTGCCAGCAGCTTAGAGTTAGATACGCAGTATTTT.

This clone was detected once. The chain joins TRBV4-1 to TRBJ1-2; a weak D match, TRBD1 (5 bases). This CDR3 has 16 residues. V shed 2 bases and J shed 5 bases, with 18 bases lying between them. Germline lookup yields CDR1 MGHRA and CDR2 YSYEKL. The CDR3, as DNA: TGCGCCAGCAGCCAAACTATGTCGACAGTCCCTTATGGCTACACCTTC. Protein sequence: CASSQTMSTVPYGYTF.